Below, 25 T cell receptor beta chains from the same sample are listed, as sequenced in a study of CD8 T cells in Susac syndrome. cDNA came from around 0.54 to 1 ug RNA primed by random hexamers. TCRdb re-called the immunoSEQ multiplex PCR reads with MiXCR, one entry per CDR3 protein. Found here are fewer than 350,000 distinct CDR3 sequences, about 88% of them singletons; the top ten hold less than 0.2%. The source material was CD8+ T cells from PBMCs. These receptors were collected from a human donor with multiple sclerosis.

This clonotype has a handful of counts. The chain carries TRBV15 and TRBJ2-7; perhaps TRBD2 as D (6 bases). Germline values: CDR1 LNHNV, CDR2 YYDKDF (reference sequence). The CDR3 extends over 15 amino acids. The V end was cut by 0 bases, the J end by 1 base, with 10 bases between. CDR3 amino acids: CATSREEGRSYEQYF. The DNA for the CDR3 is TGTGCCACCAGCAGAGAGGAGGGACGATCCTACGAGCAGTACTTC.

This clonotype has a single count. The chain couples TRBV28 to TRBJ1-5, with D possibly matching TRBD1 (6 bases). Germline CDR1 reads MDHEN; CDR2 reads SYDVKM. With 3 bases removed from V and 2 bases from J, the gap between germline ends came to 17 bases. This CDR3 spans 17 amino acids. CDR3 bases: TGTGCCAGCAGTTTCTGGGGGACAATCTCCGGCAATCAGCCCCAGCATTTT. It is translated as CASSFWGTISGNQPQHF.

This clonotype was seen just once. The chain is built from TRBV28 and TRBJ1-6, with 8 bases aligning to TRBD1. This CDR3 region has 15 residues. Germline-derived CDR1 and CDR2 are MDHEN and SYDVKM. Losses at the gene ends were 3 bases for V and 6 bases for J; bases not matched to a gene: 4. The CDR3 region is CASSFPTGVNSPLHF. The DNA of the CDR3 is TGTGCCAGCAGTTTCCCGACAGGGGTTAATTCACCCCTCCACTTT.

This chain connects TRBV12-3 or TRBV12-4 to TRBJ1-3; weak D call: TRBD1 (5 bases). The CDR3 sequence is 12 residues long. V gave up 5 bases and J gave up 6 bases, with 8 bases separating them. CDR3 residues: CASSTTENTIYF. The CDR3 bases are TGTGCCAGCAGTACGACAGAAAACACCATATATTTT.

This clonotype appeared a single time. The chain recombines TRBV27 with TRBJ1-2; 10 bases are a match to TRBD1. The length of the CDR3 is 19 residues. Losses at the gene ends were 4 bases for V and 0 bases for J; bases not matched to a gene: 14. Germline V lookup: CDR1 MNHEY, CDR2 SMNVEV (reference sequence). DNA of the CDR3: TGTGCCAGCAGTTCACTATGGGTGGGACAGGGGAAGACTAACTATGGCTACACCTTC. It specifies CASSSLWVGQGKTNYGYTF.

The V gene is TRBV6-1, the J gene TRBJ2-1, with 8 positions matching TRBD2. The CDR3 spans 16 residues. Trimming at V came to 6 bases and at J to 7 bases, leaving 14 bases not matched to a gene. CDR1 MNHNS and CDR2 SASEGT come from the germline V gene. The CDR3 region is CASSPSGGEVWNEQFF. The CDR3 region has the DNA TGTGCCAGCAGCCCGAGCGGGGGAGAGGTGTGGAATGAGCAGTTCTTC.

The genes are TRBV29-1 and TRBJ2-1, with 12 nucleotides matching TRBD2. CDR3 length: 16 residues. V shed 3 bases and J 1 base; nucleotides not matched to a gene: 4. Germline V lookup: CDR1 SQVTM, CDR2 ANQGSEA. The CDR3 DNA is TGCAGCGTTGACGGCCTAGCGGGAGGGTCCTACAATGAGCAGTTCTTC. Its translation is CSVDGLAGGSYNEQFF.

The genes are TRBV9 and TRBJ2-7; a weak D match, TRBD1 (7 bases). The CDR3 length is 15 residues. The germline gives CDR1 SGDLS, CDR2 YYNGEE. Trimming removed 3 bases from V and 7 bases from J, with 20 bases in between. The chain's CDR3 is CASSAGGLGTREQYF. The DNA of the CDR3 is TGTGCCAGCAGCGCAGGGGGACTCGGTACGAGGGAGCAGTACTTC.

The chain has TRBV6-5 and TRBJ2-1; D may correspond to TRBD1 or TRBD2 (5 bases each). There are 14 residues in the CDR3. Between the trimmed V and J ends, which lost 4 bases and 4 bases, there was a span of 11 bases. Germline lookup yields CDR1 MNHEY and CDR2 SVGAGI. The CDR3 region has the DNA TGTGCCAGCAGTTTCGGGACGCTATACAATGAGCAGTTCTTC. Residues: CASSFGTLYNEQFF.

CDR3 region: CASGLGTSTRGYTF. The CDR3 DNA reads TGTGCTAGTGGTTTGGGAACGTCGACTCGAGGCTACACCTTC. V gene TRBV12-5 combines with J gene TRBJ1-2; D is unresolved. V lost 1 base to trimming and J lost 8 bases, with 14 bases between them. The CDR3 extends over 14 amino acids. Germline-derived CDR1 and CDR2 are LGHNT and FRNRAP.

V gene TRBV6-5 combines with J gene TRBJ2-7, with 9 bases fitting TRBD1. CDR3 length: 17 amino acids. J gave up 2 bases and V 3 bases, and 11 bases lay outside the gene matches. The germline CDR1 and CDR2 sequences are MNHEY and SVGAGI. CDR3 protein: CASSYFQTGGSAYEQYF. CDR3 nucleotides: TGTGCCAGCAGTTATTTCCAGACAGGGGGGTCGGCCTACGAGCAGTACTTC.

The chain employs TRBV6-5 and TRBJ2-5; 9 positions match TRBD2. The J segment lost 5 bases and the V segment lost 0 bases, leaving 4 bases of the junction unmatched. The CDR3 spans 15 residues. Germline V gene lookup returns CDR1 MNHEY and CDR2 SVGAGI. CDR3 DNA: TGTGCCAGCAGTTACTCGACTAGCGGTCAGGAGACCCAGTACTTC. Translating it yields CASSYSTSGQETQYF.

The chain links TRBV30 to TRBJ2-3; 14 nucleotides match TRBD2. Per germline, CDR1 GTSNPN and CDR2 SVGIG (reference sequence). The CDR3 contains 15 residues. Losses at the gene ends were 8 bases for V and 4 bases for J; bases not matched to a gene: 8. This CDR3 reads CAREGLAGVADTQYF. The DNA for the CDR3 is TGTGCCCGTGAGGGACTAGCGGGAGTGGCAGATACGCAGTATTTT.

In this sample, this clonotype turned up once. The CDR3 DNA reads as TGTGCCAGCAGCCCGGGGGCCCTAAATGAGCAGTTCTTC. Protein product: CASSPGALNEQFF. The rearrangement joins TRBV12-3 or TRBV12-4 to TRBJ2-1, with D perhaps assigned TRBD1 or TRBD2 (6 bases each). This CDR3 is 13 amino acids long. Trimming shortened V by 6 bases and J by 7 bases, and 13 bases separated the two germline ends.

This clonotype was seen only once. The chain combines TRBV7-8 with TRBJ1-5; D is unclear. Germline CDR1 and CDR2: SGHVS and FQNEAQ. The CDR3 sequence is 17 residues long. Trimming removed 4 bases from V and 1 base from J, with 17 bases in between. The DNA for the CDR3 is TGTGCCAGCAGCTCCTCCATGGGTTATCGCAGCAATCAGCCCCAGCATTTT. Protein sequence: CASSSSMGYRSNQPQHF.

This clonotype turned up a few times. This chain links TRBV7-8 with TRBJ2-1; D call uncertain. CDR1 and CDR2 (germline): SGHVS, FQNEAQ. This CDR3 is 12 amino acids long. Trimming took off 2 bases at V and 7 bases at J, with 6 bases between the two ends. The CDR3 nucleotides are TGTGCCAGCAGCTTACTTCATAATGAGCAGTTCTTC. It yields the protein CASSLLHNEQFF.

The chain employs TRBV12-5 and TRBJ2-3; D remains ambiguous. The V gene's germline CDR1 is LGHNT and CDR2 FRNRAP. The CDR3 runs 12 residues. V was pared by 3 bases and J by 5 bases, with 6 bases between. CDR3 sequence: CASGFGVDTQYF. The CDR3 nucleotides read TGTGCTAGTGGTTTTGGGGTAGATACGCAGTATTTT.

The CDR3 reads CSAIMAEPGLAGETQYF. In DNA, the CDR3 is TGCAGTGCTATAATGGCCGAACCAGGACTAGCGGGAGAGACCCAGTACTTC. The chain recombines TRBV20-1 with TRBJ2-5; 11 positions match TRBD2. The CDR3 extends over 17 amino acids. Per germline, CDR1 DFQATT and CDR2 SNEGSKA (reference sequence). The V segment lost 4 bases and the J segment 4 bases; nucleotides outside the gene matches: 14.

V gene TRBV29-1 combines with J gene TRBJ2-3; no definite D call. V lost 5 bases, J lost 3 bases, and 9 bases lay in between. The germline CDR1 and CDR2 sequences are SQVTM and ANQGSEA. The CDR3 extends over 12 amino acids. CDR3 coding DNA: TGCAGCGTTCCCACCGAGACAGATACGCAGTATTTT. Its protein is CSVPTETDTQYF.

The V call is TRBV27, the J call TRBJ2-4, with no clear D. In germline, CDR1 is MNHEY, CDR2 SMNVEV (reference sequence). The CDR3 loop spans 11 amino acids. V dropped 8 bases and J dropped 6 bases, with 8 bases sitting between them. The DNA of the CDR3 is TGTGCCAGCGAGTGGTTAAACATTCAGTACTTC. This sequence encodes CASEWLNIQYF.

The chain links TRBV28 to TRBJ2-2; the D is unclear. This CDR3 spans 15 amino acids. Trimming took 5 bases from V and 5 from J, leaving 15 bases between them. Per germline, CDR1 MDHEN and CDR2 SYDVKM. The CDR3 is CASSPPSGLTGELFF. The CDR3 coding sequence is TGTGCCAGCAGTCCCCCCTCAGGTCTTACCGGGGAGCTGTTTTTT. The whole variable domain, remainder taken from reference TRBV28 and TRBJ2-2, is DVKVTQSSRYLVKRTGEKVFLECVQDMDHENMFWYRQDPGLGLRLIYFSYDVKMKEKGDIPEGYSVSREKKERFSLILESASTNQTSMYLCASSPPSGLTGELFFGEGSRLTVL.

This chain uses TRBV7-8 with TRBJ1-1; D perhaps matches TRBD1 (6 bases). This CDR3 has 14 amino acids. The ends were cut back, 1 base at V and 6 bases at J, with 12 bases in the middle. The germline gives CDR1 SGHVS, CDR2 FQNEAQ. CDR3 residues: CASSLGGRGPEAFF. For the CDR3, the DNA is TGTGCCAGCAGCTTAGGGGGGCGGGGGCCTGAAGCTTTCTTT. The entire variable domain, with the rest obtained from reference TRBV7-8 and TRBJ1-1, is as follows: GAGVSQSPRYKVAKRGQDVALRCDPISGHVSLFWYQQALGQGPEFLTYFQNEAQLDKSGLPSDRFFAERPEGSVSTLKIQRTQQEDSAVYLCASSLGGRGPEAFFGQGTRLTVV.

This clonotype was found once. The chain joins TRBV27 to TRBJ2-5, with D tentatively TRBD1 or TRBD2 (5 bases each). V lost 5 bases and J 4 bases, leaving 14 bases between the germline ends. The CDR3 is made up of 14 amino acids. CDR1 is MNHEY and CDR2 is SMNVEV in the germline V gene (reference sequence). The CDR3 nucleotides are TGTGCCAGCAGTCCCCTAGAGGGGACAGAGACCCAGTACTTC. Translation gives CASSPLEGTETQYF.

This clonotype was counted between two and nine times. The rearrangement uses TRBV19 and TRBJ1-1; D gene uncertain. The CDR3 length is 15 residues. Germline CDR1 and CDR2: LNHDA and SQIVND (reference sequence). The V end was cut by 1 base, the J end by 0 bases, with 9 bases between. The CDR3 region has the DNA TGTGCCAGTAGTATAGGGTTGGGAATGAACACTGAAGCTTTCTTT. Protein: CASSIGLGMNTEAFF.

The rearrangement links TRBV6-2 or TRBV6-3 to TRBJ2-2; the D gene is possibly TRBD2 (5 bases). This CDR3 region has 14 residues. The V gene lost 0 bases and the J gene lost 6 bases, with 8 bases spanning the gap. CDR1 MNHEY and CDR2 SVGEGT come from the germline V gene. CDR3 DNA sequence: TGTGCCAGCAGTTACTCGGAGGACGCCGGGGAGCTGTTTTTT. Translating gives CASSYSEDAGELFF.